The 6 T cell receptor beta chains given below trace back to one sample, sequenced in a study of PD-1 blockade in classical Hodgkin lymphoma. Time point meaning: cycle 4 day 1 (C4D1), after 6 weeks of nivolumab. Every one of the patients relapsed after autologous stem cell transplantation (brentuximab vedotin exposure was variable). Method: immunoSEQ multiplex PCR; TCRdb's copy keeps in-frame clones and lacks some. Of tens of thousands of clones in the sample, 75% to 95% were seen once. The sequencing used peripheral blood mononuclear cells (PBMCs), collected before the fourth cycle of nivolumab. The receptor set was obtained from a human donor with classical Hodgkin lymphoma.

The chain has TRBV15 and TRBJ2-7; the D is unclear. Trimming stripped 1 base from V and 2 bases from J, with 9 bases between. This CDR3 has 14 amino acids. From germline, CDR1 is LNHNV and CDR2 YYDKDF (reference sequence). The CDR3 region has the DNA TGTGCCACCAGCAGAGGTTCAAATCCCTACGAGCAGTACTTC. Its translation: CATSRGSNPYEQYF. Using reference TRBV15 and TRBJ2-7 for the parts outside the CDR3, the full variable domain is DAMVIQNPRYQVTQFGKPVTLSCSQTLNHNVMYWYQQKSSQAPKLLFHYYDKDFNNEADTPDNFQSRRPNTSFCFLDIRSPGLGDTAMYLCATSRGSNPYEQYFGPGTRLTVT.

The chain is built from TRBV7-9 and TRBJ1-4; D remains ambiguous. Deletions cut 5 bases from V and 7 bases from J, with 8 bases between. Germline lookup yields CDR1 SEHNR and CDR2 FQNEAQ (reference sequence). The CDR3 length is 12 residues. The CDR3 sequence is CASSPAVEKLFF. CDR3 nucleotide sequence: TGTGCCAGCAGCCCAGCGGTTGAAAAACTGTTTTTT. The full variable domain, rest sourced from reference TRBV7-9 and TRBJ1-4, is DTGVSQNPRHKITKRGQNVTFRCDPISEHNRLYWYRQTLGQGPEFLTYFQNEAQLEKSRLLSDRFSAERPKGSFSTLEIQRTEQGDSAMYLCASSPAVEKLFFGSGTQLSVL.

Only one count was recorded for this clone. The chain recombines TRBV5-4 with TRBJ2-5; possibly TRBD1 or TRBD2 for D (5 bases each). V lost 0 bases, J lost 7 bases, and 10 bases lay in between. The CDR3 sequence is 13 residues long. The V gene's germline CDR1 is SGHNT and CDR2 YYREEE (reference sequence). The DNA of the CDR3 is TGTGCCAGCAGCTTGGAGGGTGGGGGGACCCAGTACTTC. Residues: CASSLEGGGTQYF.

V and J are TRBV2 and TRBJ1-3; D perhaps matches TRBD1 (6 bases). V dropped 9 bases and J dropped 0 bases, with 9 bases sitting between them. Germline CDR1 is SNHLY and CDR2 is FYNNEI. The CDR3 has 13 residues. The chain's CDR3 is CARSGASGNTIYF. DNA for the CDR3: TGTGCCAGATCAGGGGCCTCTGGAAACACCATATATTTT.

The chain recombines TRBV19 with TRBJ1-3; D gene uncertain. Between the trimmed V and J ends, which lost 5 bases and 4 bases, there was a span of 3 bases. There are 11 residues in the CDR3. Per germline, CDR1 LNHDA and CDR2 SQIVND (reference sequence). The chain's CDR3 is CASSPGNTIYF. The DNA for the CDR3 is TGTGCCAGTAGTCCGGGAAACACCATATATTTT.

This sequence joins TRBV5-5 and TRBJ2-3; 8 bases match TRBD1. From germline, CDR1 is SGHKS and CDR2 YYEKEE (reference sequence). This CDR3 has 16 amino acids. V lost 4 bases to trimming and J lost 7 bases; unmatched junction nucleotides: 14. CDR3 DNA sequence: TGTGCCAGCAGCCCAATCTCCGGGACAGGAAGTAATACGCAGTATTTT. Its protein product is CASSPISGTGSNTQYF.